The rows below give T cell receptor beta chains drawn from one sample of a study of technical replicates of blood from a handful of donors. Method: immunoSEQ multiplex PCR; TCRdb's copy keeps in-frame clones and lacks some. This table holds 72,000 or so clones, 80% to 95% found once. The sample taken for sequencing was T cells isolated from PBMCs. The receptors come from a human donor in good health. The CDR3 runs from the conserved cysteine through the conserved F or W.

CASSFTGRGTDTQYF TRBV11-2 15
CASSQDWLGGRNEQYF TRBV4-1 16
CASSDFPVRETQYF TRBV7-9 14
CASSRRSDRATGYTF TRBV7-2 15
CASGPSLSPTPYEQYF TRBV12-5 16
CASSWGGWNQPQHF TRBV27 14
CASGRTGPNEQFF TRBV5-1 13
CASSFLGLAGDSDTQYF TRBV7-3 17
CASSRTVNYGYTF TRBV6-5 13
CASTPDRNQPQHF TRBV19 13
CASSYPPTGANNEQFF TRBV27 16
CASKEWGRNQPQHF TRBV28 14
CASSLEWEGLNTEAFF TRBV7-2 16
CASTPGLAGSDTQYF TRBV7-2 15
CASTDRAFSTTGELFF TRBV19 16
CASEQTPSGIEAFF TRBV30 14
CASSEYPGGASSTNEKLFF TRBV5-1 19
CASSQGGTGRYGYTF TRBV14 15
CASSFLAGVNYGYTF TRBV7-8 15
CASSVEVRGHEQFF TRBV9 14
CASSLDTASYGYTF TRBV11-2 14
CASSFSGTGGVADTQYF TRBV5-1 17
CASSVEGALYEQYF TRBV9 14
CASSVNRGGGNTIYF TRBV25-1 15
CASSGGGTENTEAFF TRBV6-1 15
CASSPLQGYAGELFF TRBV6-1 15
CASSPGGRSGGELFF TRBV7-8 15
CASSLYNTDTQYF TRBV11-3 13
CASSQEEGDTEAFF TRBV4-2 14
CASSKGRRGNQPQHF TRBV21-1 15
CASSLSRGHLDTQYF TRBV27 15
CASSGDREGTGELFF TRBV9 15
CASSLSRPGGVHEQFF TRBV28 16
CASSSSPLSTQYF TRBV7-8 13
CASSLGQGGSYTEAFF TRBV28 16
CASSQDRVDTQYF TRBV4-3 13
CASSLAGTKGDEQYF TRBV5-1 15
CASSVGGGYLSGANVLTF TRBV9 18
CASSLARPGGTEAFF TRBV7-9 15
CASSLRGGERITDTQYF TRBV5-4 17
CASSLSIAGGSDTQYF TRBV27 16